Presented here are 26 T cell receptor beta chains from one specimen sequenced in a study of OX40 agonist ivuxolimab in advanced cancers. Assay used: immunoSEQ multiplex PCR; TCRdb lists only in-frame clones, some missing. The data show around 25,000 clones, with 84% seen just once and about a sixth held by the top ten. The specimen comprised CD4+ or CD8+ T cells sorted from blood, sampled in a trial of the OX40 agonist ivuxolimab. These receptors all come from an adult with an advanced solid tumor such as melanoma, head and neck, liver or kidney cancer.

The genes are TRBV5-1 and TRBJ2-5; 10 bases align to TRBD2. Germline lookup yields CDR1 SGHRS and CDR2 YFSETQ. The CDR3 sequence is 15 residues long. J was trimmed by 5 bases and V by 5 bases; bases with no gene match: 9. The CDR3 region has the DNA TGCGCCAGCAGTAAATTAGCGGGGGGTGCGGAGACCCAGTACTTC. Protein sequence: CASSKLAGGAETQYF.

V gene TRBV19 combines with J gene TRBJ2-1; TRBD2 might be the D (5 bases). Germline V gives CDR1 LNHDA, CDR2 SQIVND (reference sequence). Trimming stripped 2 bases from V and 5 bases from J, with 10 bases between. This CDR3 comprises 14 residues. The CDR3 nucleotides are TGTGCCAGTAGTATAACTAGGTTGAACAATGAGCAGTTCTTC. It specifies CASSITRLNNEQFF. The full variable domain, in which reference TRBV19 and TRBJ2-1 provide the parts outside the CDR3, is DGGITQSPKYLFRKEGQNVTLSCEQNLNHDAMYWYRQDPGQGLRLIYYSQIVNDFQKGDIAEGYSVSREKKESFPLTVTSAQKNPTAFYLCASSITRLNNEQFFGPGTRLTVL.

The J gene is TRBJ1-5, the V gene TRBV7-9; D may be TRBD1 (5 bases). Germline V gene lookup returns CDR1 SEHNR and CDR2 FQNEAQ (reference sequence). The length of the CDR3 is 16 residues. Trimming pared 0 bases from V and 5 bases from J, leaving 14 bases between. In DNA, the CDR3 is TGTGCCAGCAGCTTAGCGCAGGGTGGACACGATCAGCCCCAGCATTTT. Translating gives CASSLAQGGHDQPQHF.

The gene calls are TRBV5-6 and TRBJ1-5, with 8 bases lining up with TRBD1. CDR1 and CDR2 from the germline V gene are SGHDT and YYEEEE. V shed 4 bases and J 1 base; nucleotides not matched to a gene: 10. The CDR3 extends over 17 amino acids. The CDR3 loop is CASSQFGQGRSNQPQHF. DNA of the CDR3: TGTGCCAGCAGCCAATTCGGACAGGGCAGGAGCAATCAGCCCCAGCATTTT.

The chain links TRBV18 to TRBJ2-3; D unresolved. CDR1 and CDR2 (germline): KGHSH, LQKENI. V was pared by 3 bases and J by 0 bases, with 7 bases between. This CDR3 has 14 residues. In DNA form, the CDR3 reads TGTGCCAGCTCACCGGTTCCTAGCACAGATACGCAGTATTTT. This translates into CASSPVPSTDTQYF.

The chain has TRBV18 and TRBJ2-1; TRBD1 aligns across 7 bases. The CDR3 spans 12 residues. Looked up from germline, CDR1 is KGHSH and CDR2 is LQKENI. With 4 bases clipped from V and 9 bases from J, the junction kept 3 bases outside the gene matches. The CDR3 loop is CASSQGASEQFF. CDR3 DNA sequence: TGTGCCAGCTCACAGGGGGCAAGTGAGCAGTTCTTC. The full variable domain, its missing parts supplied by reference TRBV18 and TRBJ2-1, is NAGVMQNPRHLVRRRGQEARLRCSPMKGHSHVYWYRQLPEEGLKFMVYLQKENIIDESGMPKERFSAEFPKEGPSILRIQQVVRGDSAAYFCASSQGASEQFFGPGTRLTVL.

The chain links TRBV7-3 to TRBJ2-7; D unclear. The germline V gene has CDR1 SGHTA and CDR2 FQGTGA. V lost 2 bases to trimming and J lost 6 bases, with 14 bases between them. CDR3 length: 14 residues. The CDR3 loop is CASSLSENLREQYF. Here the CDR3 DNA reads TGTGCCAGCAGCTTATCAGAGAACCTGCGCGAGCAGTACTTC.

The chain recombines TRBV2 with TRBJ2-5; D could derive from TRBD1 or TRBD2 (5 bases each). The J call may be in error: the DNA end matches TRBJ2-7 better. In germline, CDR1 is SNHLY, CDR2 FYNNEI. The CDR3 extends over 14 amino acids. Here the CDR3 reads CASSGGTDLSEQYF. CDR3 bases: TGTGCCAGCAGTGGAGGGACCGATCTTAGCGAGCAGTACTTC.

CDR3 in DNA: TGTGCCAGCAGCGTAGGGCTAGTCCGGGGAGACACCGGGGAGCTGTTTTTT. Translated: CASSVGLVRGDTGELFF. V is TRBV9 and J is TRBJ2-2; tentative D call: TRBD2 (5 bases). Trimming pared 0 bases from V and 3 bases from J, leaving 15 bases between. Germline V lookup: CDR1 SGDLS, CDR2 YYNGEE. There are 17 residues in the CDR3.

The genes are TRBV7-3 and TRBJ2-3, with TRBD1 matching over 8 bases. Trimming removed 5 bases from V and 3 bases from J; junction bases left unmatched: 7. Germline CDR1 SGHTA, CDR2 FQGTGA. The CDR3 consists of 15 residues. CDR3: CASSGQGHVTDTQYF. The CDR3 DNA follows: TGTGCCAGCAGCGGACAGGGCCATGTTACAGATACGCAGTATTTT.

The CDR3 nucleotides read TGTGCCAGTAGTATGGCGCTGGGGGGGCCCACTGAAGCTTTCTTT. Translated, it gives CASSMALGGPTEAFF. The chain recombines TRBV19 with TRBJ1-1; D is possibly TRBD1 (6 bases). V lost 3 bases and J 4 bases, leaving 15 bases between the germline ends. Per germline, CDR1 LNHDA and CDR2 SQIVND (reference sequence). This CDR3 region has 15 residues.

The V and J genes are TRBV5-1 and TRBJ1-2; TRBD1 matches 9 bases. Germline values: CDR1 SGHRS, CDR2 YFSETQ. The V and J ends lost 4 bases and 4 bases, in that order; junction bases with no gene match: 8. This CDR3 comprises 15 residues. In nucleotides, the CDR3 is TGCGCCAGCAGCCGGGACAGGGAACCTACCTATGGCTACACCTTC. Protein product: CASSRDREPTYGYTF.

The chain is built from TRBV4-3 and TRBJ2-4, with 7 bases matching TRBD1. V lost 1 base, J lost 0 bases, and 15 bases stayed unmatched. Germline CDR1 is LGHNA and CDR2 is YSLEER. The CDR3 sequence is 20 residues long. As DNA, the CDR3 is TGCGCCAGCAGCCAAGGGCGACAGGGTCGAGGGGAACTAGCCAAAAACATTCAGTACTTC. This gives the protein CASSQGRQGRGELAKNIQYF.

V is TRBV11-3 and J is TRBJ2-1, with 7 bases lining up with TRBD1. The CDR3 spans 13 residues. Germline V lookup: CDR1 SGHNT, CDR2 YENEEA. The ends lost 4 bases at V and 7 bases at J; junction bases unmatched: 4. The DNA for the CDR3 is TGTGCCAGCAGCTCCTGGACAGGAAATGAGCAGTTCTTC. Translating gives CASSSWTGNEQFF. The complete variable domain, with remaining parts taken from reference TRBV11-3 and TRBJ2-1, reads EAGVVQSPRYKIIEKKQPVAFWCNPISGHNTLYWYLQNLGQGPELLIRYENEEAVDDSQLPKDRFSAERLKGVDSTLKIQPAELGDSAVYLCASSSWTGNEQFFGPGTRLTVL.

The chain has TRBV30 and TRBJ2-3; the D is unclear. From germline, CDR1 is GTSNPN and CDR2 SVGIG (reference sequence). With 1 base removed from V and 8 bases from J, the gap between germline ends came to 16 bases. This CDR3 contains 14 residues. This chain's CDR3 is CAWSASPGVPTQYF. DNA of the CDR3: TGTGCCTGGAGTGCTTCACCTGGGGTGCCTACGCAGTATTTT.

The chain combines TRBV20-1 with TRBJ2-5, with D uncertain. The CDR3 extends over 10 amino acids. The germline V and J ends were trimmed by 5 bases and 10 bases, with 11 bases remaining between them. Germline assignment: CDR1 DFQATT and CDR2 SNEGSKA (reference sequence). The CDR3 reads CSAARVGQYF. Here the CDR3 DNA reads TGCAGTGCTGCCCGGGTGGGCCAGTACTTC.

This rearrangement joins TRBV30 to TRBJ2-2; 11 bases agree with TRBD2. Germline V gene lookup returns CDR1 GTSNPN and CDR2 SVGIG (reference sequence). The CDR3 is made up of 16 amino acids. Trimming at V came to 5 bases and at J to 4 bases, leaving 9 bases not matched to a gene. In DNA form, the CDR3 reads TGTGCCTGGTCCACTAGCGGGAGTAGTAGCACCGGGGAGCTGTTTTTT. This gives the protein CAWSTSGSSSTGELFF.

The CDR3 loop is CATRRLEGNTIYF. In nucleotides, the CDR3 is TGTGCCACTCGGCGGCTGGAAGGAAACACCATATATTTT. This chain joins TRBV5-4 and TRBJ1-3; D remains ambiguous. The CDR3 totals 13 residues. Germline V lookup: CDR1 SGHNT, CDR2 YYREEE (reference sequence). V shed 9 bases and J shed 4 bases, with 14 bases lying between them.

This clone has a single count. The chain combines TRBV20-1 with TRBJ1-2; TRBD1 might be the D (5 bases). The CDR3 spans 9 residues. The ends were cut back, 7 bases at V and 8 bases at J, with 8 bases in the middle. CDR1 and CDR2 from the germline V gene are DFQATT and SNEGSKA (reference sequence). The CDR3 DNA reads TGCAGTGGCAGGGAGGGCTACACCTTC. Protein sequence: CSGREGYTF.

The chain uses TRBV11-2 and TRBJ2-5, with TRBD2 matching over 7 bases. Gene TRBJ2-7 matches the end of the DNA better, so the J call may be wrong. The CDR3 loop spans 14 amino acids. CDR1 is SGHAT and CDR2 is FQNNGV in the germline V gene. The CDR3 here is CASSLSGVNYEQYF. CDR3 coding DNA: TGTGCCAGCAGCTTAAGCGGGGTGAACTACGAGCAGTACTTC.

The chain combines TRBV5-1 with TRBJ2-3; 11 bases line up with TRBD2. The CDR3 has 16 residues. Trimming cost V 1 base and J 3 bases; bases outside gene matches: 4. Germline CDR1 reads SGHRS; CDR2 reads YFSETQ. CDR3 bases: TGCGCCAGCAGCTTGACCGGGACTAGCGGAACAGATACGCAGTATTTT. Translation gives CASSLTGTSGTDTQYF. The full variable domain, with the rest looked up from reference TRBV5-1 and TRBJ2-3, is KAGVTQTPRYLIKTRGQQVTLSCSPISGHRSVSWYQQTPGQGLQFLFEYFSETQRNKGNFPGRFSGRQFSNSRSEMNVSTLELGDSALYLCASSLTGTSGTDTQYFGPGTRLTVL.

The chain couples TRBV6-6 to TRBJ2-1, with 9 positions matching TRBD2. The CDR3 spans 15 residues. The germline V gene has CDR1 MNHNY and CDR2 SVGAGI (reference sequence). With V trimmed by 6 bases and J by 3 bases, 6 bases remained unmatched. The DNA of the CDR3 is TGTGCCAGCAGGAGAATAGCGGGAGTCTACAATGAGCAGTTCTTC. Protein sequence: CASRRIAGVYNEQFF.

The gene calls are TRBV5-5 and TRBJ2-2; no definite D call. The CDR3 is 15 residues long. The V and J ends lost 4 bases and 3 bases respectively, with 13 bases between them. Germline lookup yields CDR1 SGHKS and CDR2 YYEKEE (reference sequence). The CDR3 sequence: CASSPFQIYTGELFF. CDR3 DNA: TGTGCCAGCAGCCCCTTCCAGATTTACACCGGGGAGCTGTTTTTT. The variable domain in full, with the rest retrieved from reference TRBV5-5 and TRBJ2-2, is DAGVTQSPTHLIKTRGQQVTLRCSPISGHKSVSWYQQVLGQGPQFIFQYYEKEERGRGNFPDRFSARQFPNYSSELNVNALLLGDSALYLCASSPFQIYTGELFFGEGSRLTVL.

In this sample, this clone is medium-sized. CDR3 protein: CAALTSAEQYF. CDR3 bases: TGTGCCGCATTAACTAGCGCCGAGCAGTACTTC. The chain recombines TRBV2 with TRBJ2-7, with 7 bases lining up with TRBD2. The junction had 7 bases not matched to a gene; V was cut back by 11 bases and J by 6 bases. This CDR3 spans 11 amino acids. CDR1 and CDR2 from the germline V gene are SNHLY and FYNNEI.

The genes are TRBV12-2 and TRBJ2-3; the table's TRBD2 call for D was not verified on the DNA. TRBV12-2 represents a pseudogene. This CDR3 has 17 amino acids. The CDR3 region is CASRSPQFGSSTDTQYF. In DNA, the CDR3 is TGTGCAAGTCGCTCCCCCCAGTTCGGGTCTAGCACAGATACGCAGTATTTT.

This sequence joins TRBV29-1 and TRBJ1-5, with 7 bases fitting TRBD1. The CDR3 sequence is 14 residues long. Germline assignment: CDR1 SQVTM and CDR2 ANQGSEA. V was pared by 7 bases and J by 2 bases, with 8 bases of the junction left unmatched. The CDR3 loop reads CSGRRGQGNQPQHF. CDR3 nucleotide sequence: TGCAGCGGGCGGAGGGGGCAAGGCAATCAGCCCCAGCATTTT.